Included here is one T cell receptor beta chain sequence, with context. The target antigen is unknown. This sample is drawn from a study of blood T cells in healthy people across ages. Findings and caveats of the study: The authors considered diversity estimates from one million T cells to be underestimates. Possibly, changes in expanded clonotypes were confounded because donor CMV status was unknown. Across the age range, TCR beta diversity per million T cells fell in a roughly linear way.

It was with a sample-barcoded 5' primer and a J-beta primer mix that a second PCR of roughly 6 to 12 cycles was run. Each CDR3 protein is one row after TCRdb ran MiXCR on the 5' RACE reads. The table records roughly 720,000 distinct CDR3 sequences, 53% of them present only once. This CDR3 has 16 residues. The germline V gene has CDR1 SGHTA and CDR2 FQGNSA. V trimming: 7 bases; J trimming: 1 base; junction bases outside the gene matches: 9. The sequenced sample was blood. The chain links TRBV7-2 to TRBJ2-7; the match to TRBD2 covers 11 bases. This receptor was obtained from a man aged 80 or over in good health. The DNA of the CDR3 is TGTGCCAGCACCGGGGAAGGGACTAGCGGATCCTACGAGCAGTACTTC. It specifies CASTGEGTSGSYEQYF.